A single sample gave rise to the 27 T cell receptor beta chains below, sequenced in a study of shared clonotypes between healthy human individuals. The table came from immunoSEQ multiplex PCR; TCRdb's copy has only in-frame clones and leaves some out. The sample records roughly 700,000 clones, approximately 74% being singletons. The sequenced sample consisted of memory CD4+ T cells sorted from blood. Indicated subset: CD45RA-negative fraction. The source is a woman in her 30s in good health.

The chain is built from TRBV2 and TRBJ1-2, with TRBD1 matching over 9 bases. This CDR3 contains 16 residues. After removal of 4 bases from V and 2 bases from J, the junction contained 8 bases not matched to a gene. From germline, CDR1 is SNHLY and CDR2 FYNNEI. CDR3 nucleotides: TGTGCCAGCAGTGGACTAAAAGGGACAGGGAACTATGGCTACACCTTC. Translation: CASSGLKGTGNYGYTF.

J is TRBJ1-4 and V is TRBV18; 9 positions agree with TRBD1. The CDR3 runs 14 residues. Germline V CDR1 and CDR2: KGHSH, LQKENI. After removal of 5 bases from V and 7 bases from J, the junction contained 5 bases not matched to a gene. The chain's CDR3 is CASSTGQGGEKLFF. The CDR3 DNA is TGTGCCAGCTCAACGGGACAGGGAGGTGAAAAACTGTTTTTT.

V and J are TRBV7-3 and TRBJ2-1, with 14 nucleotides matching TRBD2. After removal of 5 bases from V and 3 bases from J, the junction contained 6 bases not matched to a gene. The germline V gene has CDR1 SGHTA and CDR2 FQGTGA. This CDR3 contains 17 residues. The CDR3 DNA follows: TGTGCCAGCAGCCTTTCCGGGACTAGCGGGAGCTACAATGAGCAGTTCTTC. This codes for CASSLSGTSGSYNEQFF. The entire variable domain, with the rest obtained from reference TRBV7-3 and TRBJ2-1, is as follows: GAGVSQTPSNKVTEKGKYVELRCDPISGHTALYWYRQSLGQGPEFLIYFQGTGAADDSGLPNDRFFAVRPEGSVSTLKIQRTERGDSAVYLCASSLSGTSGSYNEQFFGPGTRLTVL.

Only one count was recorded for this clone. This chain connects TRBV11-2 to TRBJ2-6; TRBD1 or TRBD2 may be the D gene (6 bases each). Germline values: CDR1 SGHAT, CDR2 FQNNGV. Deletions cut 8 bases from V and 1 base from J, with 9 bases between. The CDR3 has 14 residues. The DNA of the CDR3 is TGTGCCAGCGGAGGGGGGTCTGGGGCCAACGTCCTGACTTTC. Its protein product is CASGGGSGANVLTF. The full variable domain, with the rest looked up from reference TRBV11-2 and TRBJ2-6, is EAGVAQSPRYKIIEKRQSVAFWCNPISGHATLYWYQQILGQGPKLLIQFQNNGVVDDSQLPKDRFSAERLKGVDSTLKIQPAKLEDSAVYLCASGGGSGANVLTFGAGSRLTVL.

Regarding this clone: The identical CDR3 is also encoded by other nucleotide sequences in the sample. V is TRBV2 and J is TRBJ2-2; 9 nucleotides align to TRBD2. The germline V gene encodes CDR1 SNHLY and CDR2 FYNNEI. The length of the CDR3 is 15 residues. The V and J ends lost 6 bases and 2 bases, in that order; junction bases with no gene match: 4. CDR3 nucleotides: TGTGCCAGCAGAAAGACTAGCGGCAACACCGGGGAGCTGTTTTTT. It specifies CASRKTSGNTGELFF.

The V gene is TRBV18, the J gene TRBJ2-5, with unresolved D. CDR3 length equals 15 residues. V shed 6 bases and J shed 3 bases, with 17 bases lying between them. CDR1 and CDR2 (germline): KGHSH, LQKENI. DNA for the CDR3: TGTGCCAGCTCTCCAATAACTACCATGGAAGAGACCCAGTACTTC. It yields the protein CASSPITTMEETQYF.

The gene calls are TRBV28 and TRBJ1-4, with 7 bases fitting TRBD1. CDR1 and CDR2 (germline): MDHEN, SYDVKM. The CDR3 is 15 residues long. Trimming cost V 4 bases and J 10 bases; bases outside gene matches: 12. The CDR3 sequence is CASSWEGRGRGKLFF. In nucleotides, the CDR3 is TGTGCCAGCAGTTGGGAGGGCAGGGGGAGAGGAAAACTGTTTTTT.

CDR3 residues: CASGLFAGSSTGELFF. Here the CDR3 DNA reads TGTGCTAGTGGTTTGTTCGCGGGGTCGAGCACCGGGGAGCTGTTTTTT. V and J are TRBV12-5 and TRBJ2-2; a weak D match, TRBD2 (6 bases). The ends were cut back, 2 bases at V and 4 bases at J, with 14 bases in the middle. Germline-derived CDR1 and CDR2 are LGHNT and FRNRAP. The CDR3 contains 16 residues.

This chain joins TRBV11-3 and TRBJ2-3; 9 nucleotides align to TRBD2. Germline CDR1 SGHNT, CDR2 YENEEA. V shed 5 bases, J shed 7 bases, and the junction held 10 bases outside the gene matches. The CDR3 runs 15 residues. CDR3 loop: CASSNTAGGGNTQYF. The CDR3 bases are TGTGCCAGCAGCAATACAGCGGGAGGTGGAAATACGCAGTATTTT. Combining the CDR3 with reference TRBV11-3 and TRBJ2-3 gives the whole variable domain EAGVVQSPRYKIIEKKQPVAFWCNPISGHNTLYWYLQNLGQGPELLIRYENEEAVDDSQLPKDRFSAERLKGVDSTLKIQPAELGDSAVYLCASSNTAGGGNTQYFGPGTRLTVL.

V and J are TRBV16 and TRBJ1-4; 7 bases match TRBD1. Germline assignment: CDR1 KGHSY and CDR2 FQNENV. The CDR3 has 14 residues. V shed 6 bases and J 4 bases; nucleotides not matched to a gene: 5. The CDR3 loop is CASSGGQHNEKLFF. CDR3 in DNA: TGTGCCAGCAGTGGGGGACAGCATAATGAAAAACTGTTTTTT. The whole variable domain, filled in from reference TRBV16 and TRBJ1-4, reads GEEVAQTPKHLVRGEGQKAKLYCAPIKGHSYVFWYQQVLKNEFKFLISFQNENVFDETGMPKERFSAKCLPNSPCSLEIQATKLEDSAVYFCASSGGQHNEKLFFGSGTQLSVL.

Points on this clone: A much larger clone differs by one base, so this may be a read error. This specimen includes other DNA sequences encoding the same CDR3. The gene calls are TRBV5-5 and TRBJ1-1; 7 bases agree with TRBD1. This CDR3 has 13 amino acids. With V trimmed by 2 bases and J by 3 bases, 1 base remained unmatched. Germline assignment: CDR1 SGHKS and CDR2 YYEKEE (reference sequence). The chain's CDR3 is CASSFQGDTEAFF. CDR3 nucleotide sequence: TGTGCCAGCAGCTTTCAGGGGGACACTGAAGCTTTCTTT.

This clone appeared a single time. The rearrangement links TRBV7-3 to TRBJ2-7; a weak D match, TRBD2 (6 bases). Germline loops: CDR1 SGHTA, CDR2 FQGTGA. V was trimmed by 5 bases and J by 0 bases, leaving 14 bases between them. The CDR3 contains 15 residues. The CDR3 bases are TGTGCCAGCAGCCGGGGGACGGGAAGCTCCTACGAGCAGTACTTC. Protein sequence: CASSRGTGSSYEQYF. Supplemented by reference TRBV7-3 and TRBJ2-7, the full variable domain reads GAGVSQTPSNKVTEKGKYVELRCDPISGHTALYWYRQSLGQGPEFLIYFQGTGAADDSGLPNDRFFAVRPEGSVSTLKIQRTERGDSAVYLCASSRGTGSSYEQYFGPGTRLTVT.

The V call is TRBV2, the J call TRBJ2-1; D is uncertain. The V gene lost 3 bases and the J gene lost 5 bases, with 11 bases spanning the gap. The V gene's germline CDR1 is SNHLY and CDR2 FYNNEI. The CDR3 has 14 residues. DNA for the CDR3: TGTGCCAGCAGTGAGACACCGAATCACAATGAGCAGTTCTTC. This encodes CASSETPNHNEQFF.

This clone was seen only once. The chain joins TRBV5-1 to TRBJ2-1, with TRBD2 matching 8 bases. Per germline, CDR1 SGHRS and CDR2 YFSETQ. The CDR3 extends over 14 amino acids. J gave up 0 bases and V 6 bases, and 2 bases lay outside the gene matches. Here the CDR3 reads CASTAGVSYNEQFF. The CDR3 DNA is TGCGCCAGCACAGCGGGAGTCTCCTACAATGAGCAGTTCTTC.

The V call is TRBV6-6, the J call TRBJ1-2, with 8 positions matching TRBD1. Losses at the gene ends were 6 bases for V and 8 bases for J; bases not matched to a gene: 14. This CDR3 comprises 15 residues. Germline loops: CDR1 MNHNY, CDR2 SVGAGI (reference sequence). CDR3 sequence (DNA): TGTGCCAGCAGGGACGGTTCTACAGGGGGGTGGGGCTACACCTTC. This translates into CASRDGSTGGWGYTF.

The chain joins TRBV5-1 to TRBJ2-1; D is possibly TRBD1 (6 bases). This CDR3 region has 15 residues. Trimming cost V 2 bases and J 0 bases, with 9 bases left between them. The germline CDR1 and CDR2 sequences are SGHRS and YFSETQ. In DNA, the CDR3 is TGCGCCAGCAGCTTTAAGGGGGACTCCTACAATGAGCAGTTCTTC. Protein sequence: CASSFKGDSYNEQFF.

This clone was seen repeatedly, ten times or more. V is TRBV14 and J is TRBJ1-4; D gene uncertain. V was trimmed by 4 bases and J by 0 bases, leaving 9 bases between them. CDR3 length equals 15 residues. Germline V gene sequence: CDR1 SGHDN, CDR2 FVKESK. The CDR3 DNA is TGTGCCAGCAGCCTTAACCGAGCAACTAATGAAAAACTGTTTTTT. Translation: CASSLNRATNEKLFF.

The J gene is TRBJ2-1, the V gene TRBV5-1; a possible D gene is TRBD1 (5 bases). V was trimmed by 4 bases and J by 4 bases, leaving 15 bases between them. The CDR3 contains 15 residues. Germline-derived CDR1 and CDR2 are SGHRS and YFSETQ. CDR3 loop: CASSQGSGQYNEQFF. DNA for the CDR3: TGCGCCAGCAGCCAGGGCAGTGGCCAGTACAATGAGCAGTTCTTC.

The chain recombines TRBV29-1 with TRBJ2-5; D is possibly TRBD2 (6 bases). Germline V lookup: CDR1 SQVTM, CDR2 ANQGSEA. The CDR3 has 13 residues. V dropped 4 bases and J dropped 1 base, with 10 bases sitting between them. CDR3 nucleotide sequence: TGCAGCGTTGGACTAGTACTCCAAGAGACCCAGTACTTC. It encodes CSVGLVLQETQYF. The variable domain in full, completed from reference TRBV29-1 and TRBJ2-5, reads SAVISQKPSRDICQRGTSLTIQCQVDSQVTMMFWYRQQPGQSLTLIATANQGSEATYESGFVIDKFPISRPNLTFSTLTVSNMSPEDSSIYLCSVGLVLQETQYFGPGTRLLVL.

The J gene is TRBJ2-3, the V gene TRBV6-6, with D perhaps matching TRBD1 (6 bases). Germline V lookup: CDR1 MNHNY, CDR2 SVGAGI (reference sequence). Trimming stripped 6 bases from V and 1 base from J, with 14 bases between. CDR3 size: 15 residues. CDR3 DNA sequence: TGTGCCAGCAGCCACCCGGGACAAGGCACAGATACGCAGTATTTT. This sequence encodes CASSHPGQGTDTQYF.

The rearrangement links TRBV27 to TRBJ2-1; either TRBD1 or TRBD2 may fit D (5 bases each). V dropped 9 bases and J dropped 8 bases, with 23 bases sitting between them. This CDR3 region has 15 residues. Germline V lookup: CDR1 MNHEY, CDR2 SMNVEV (reference sequence). The CDR3 nucleotides read TGTGCCAGTCACAGGCCCTCGGTGAGGGGATATGAGCAGTTCTTC. It is translated as CASHRPSVRGYEQFF.

The gene calls are TRBV4-1 and TRBJ2-3; D is tentatively TRBD1 or TRBD2 (5 bases each). Per the germline V gene, CDR1 is MGHRA and CDR2 is YSYEKL. CDR3 length: 17 residues. V lost 1 base and J lost 3, with 17 bases in between. CDR3 residues: CASSQVQDSRTTDTQYF. The CDR3 nucleotides are TGCGCCAGCAGCCAAGTACAGGACTCCCGTACTACAGATACGCAGTATTTT.

The chain joins TRBV10-3 to TRBJ2-7; a weak D match, TRBD2 (5 bases). Germline V gene lookup returns CDR1 ENHRY and CDR2 SYGVKD. Trimming stripped 10 bases from V and 2 bases from J, with 12 bases between. The CDR3 consists of 12 residues. The CDR3 spells CATGGGTYEQYF. Here the CDR3 DNA reads TGTGCCACTGGAGGCGGTACCTACGAGCAGTACTTC.

This clone was recorded once. This chain links TRBV19 with TRBJ2-2; D remains ambiguous. V gave up 7 bases and J gave up 7 bases, with 10 bases separating them. The CDR3 totals 12 residues. The germline V gene encodes CDR1 LNHDA and CDR2 SQIVND (reference sequence). This CDR3 reads CASTLEGGELFF. CDR3 coding DNA: TGTGCCAGTACCCTGGAAGGCGGGGAGCTGTTTTTT. The full variable domain, completed using reference TRBV19 and TRBJ2-2, is DGGITQSPKYLFRKEGQNVTLSCEQNLNHDAMYWYRQDPGQGLRLIYYSQIVNDFQKGDIAEGYSVSREKKESFPLTVTSAQKNPTAFYLCASTLEGGELFFGEGSRLTVL.

This rearrangement joins TRBV7-8 to TRBJ2-7; D not resolved. V lost 6 bases to trimming and J lost 2 bases, with 17 bases between them. The germline gives CDR1 SGHVS, CDR2 FQNEAQ. The CDR3 runs 15 residues. The CDR3 nucleotides are TGTGCCAGCAGAGAAACAAGGGTTTCGACCTACGAGCAGTACTTC. Translating it yields CASRETRVSTYEQYF.

The V and J genes are TRBV5-1 and TRBJ2-1, with D perhaps matching TRBD2 (5 bases). The CDR3 totals 13 residues. Germline CDR1 and CDR2: SGHRS and YFSETQ. V was pared by 4 bases and J by 3 bases, with 8 bases between. The DNA for the CDR3 is TGCGCCAGCAGCCCCCGGGACTACAATGAGCAGTTCTTC. Translating it yields CASSPRDYNEQFF.

On this clone itself: This sample includes further DNA sequences coding for the same CDR3. The genes are TRBV28 and TRBJ1-4; D is uncertain. CDR1 and CDR2 (germline): MDHEN, SYDVKM. V was clipped by 2 bases and J by 0 bases, with 7 bases between them. The CDR3 has 15 amino acids. The CDR3 DNA is TGTGCCAGCAGTTTAAGCGGTGCAACTAATGAAAAACTGTTTTTT. Its protein product is CASSLSGATNEKLFF.